This TCR beta chain was documented in a study of blood T cell repertoires in COVID-19. V lost 5 bases and J 3 bases, leaving 7 bases between the germline ends. The CDR3 has 12 residues. Membership in each cohort depended on participant-reported clinical history. Among Cohort 3 donors, those recovered had two negative PCRs, clearance, or symptom resolution. The method was immunoSEQ multiplex PCR; TCRdb's version includes in-frame clones alone and lacks a portion of them. Of 150,000 to 200,000 clones detected, roughly 83% appear once; the ten largest clones hold 10% to 15%. The source material was PBMCs or T cells enriched from blood (not recorded which). This receptor was identified in a woman in her fifties or sixties who had recovered from COVID-19. The chain uses TRBV12-3 or TRBV12-4 and TRBJ1-2; D is unresolved. The CDR3 protein is CASSPADYGYTF. CDR3 nucleotides: TGTGCCAGCAGTCCAGCGGACTATGGCTACACCTTC.